This T cell receptor beta chain was obtained from a study of human T cells and chemical hapten exposure. Overall study: Sensitization applied 2% DPC to around 2 cm by around 2 cm of upper inner arm skin. Patch tests delivered 0.01% DPC to the upper back and were evaluated at 6 days. Study-wide points: Expanded TCRs were compared with controls, and the expanded TCRs formed significantly more large CDR3 similarity clusters.

TCRdb re-derived calls from the RACE reads in MiXCR, one entry per CDR3 protein. The table records approximately 75,000 distinct CDR3 sequences, about 8.5% of them present only once. As regards this clonotype: Its antigen is as yet unknown.

The germline V gene has CDR1 MNHEY and CDR2 SMNVEV (reference sequence). The CDR3 has 16 residues. J gave up 7 bases and V 5 bases, and 14 bases lay outside the gene matches. Specified time point: patch test 2, 6 weeks after DPC sensitization. Treatment: therapeutic diphenylcyclopropenone sensitization with weekly scalp DPC. Extraction yielded total RNA from whole blood (unfractionated). The sequences come from whole blood, collected in connection with sensitization to the hapten diphenylcyclopropenone (DPC). The chain couples TRBV27 to TRBJ2-1, with 7 positions matching TRBD1. This sequence was found in a woman between 50 and 59 years old with alopecia areata. Some clones in this sample may be carry-over from other donors' samples. The CDR3 here is CASSPSQGPRGNEQFF. The DNA of the CDR3 is TGTGCCAGCAGTCCATCACAGGGGCCCAGGGGGAATGAGCAGTTCTTC.